Each of the 4 T cell receptor beta chains below was sequenced from the same sample in a study of metastatic and nonmetastatic thyroid tumors. None of the patients had undergone any treatment ahead of thyroid surgery. TCRdb re-clonotyped the PCR reads through MiXCR. The sample lists under 30,000 clones, 15% occurring once. Specimen: blood. Source of these receptors: a male donor with papillary thyroid cancer or a benign thyroid nodule (not recorded which). Some clones in this sample may be carry-over from other donors' samples.

This clone is medium-sized (0.01 to 0.1%) within its sample. The V gene is TRBV24-1, the J gene TRBJ2-7; D possibly matches TRBD1 or TRBD2 (5 bases each). Trimming took 5 bases from V and 1 from J, leaving 17 bases between them. CDR1 and CDR2 from the germline V gene are KGHDR and SFDVKD. CDR3 length: 16 residues. The CDR3 bases are TGTGCCACCAGTGGGGGATCAAGGGACCCTTCCTACGAGCAGTACTTC. Protein sequence: CATSGGSRDPSYEQYF.

This clone was picked up many times. This may come from a read error, since a much larger clone is one base off. V is TRBV28 and J is TRBJ2-1; TRBD2 agrees at 9 bases. The germline V gene has CDR1 MDHEN and CDR2 SYDVKM. The CDR3 contains 14 residues. Here the CDR3 DNA reads TGTGCCACCCTGACTAGCGGCAATTACAATGAGCGGTTCTTC. Residues: CATLTSGNYNERFF. The full variable domain, with the rest looked up from reference TRBV28 and TRBJ2-1, is DVKVTQSSRYLVKRTGEKVFLECVQDMDHENMFWYRQDPGLGLRLIYFSYDVKMKEKGDIPEGYSVSREKKERFSLILESASTNQTSMYLCATLTSGNYNERFFGPGTRLTVL.

With respect to this clone: A much larger clone lies a single base off, so this may be a read error. This CDR3 is also generated by other DNA sequences in the sample. CDR3 nucleotides: TGCAGCGTTGAGGGTGGACAGGGTACCACCGGGGAGCTGTTTTTT. This translates into CSVEGGQGTTGELFF. The rearrangement uses TRBV29-1 and TRBJ2-2; 8 nucleotides line up with TRBD1. Losses at the gene ends were 3 bases for V and 4 bases for J; bases not matched to a gene: 7. The CDR3 spans 15 residues. CDR1 and CDR2 from the germline V gene are SQVTM and ANQGSEA.

This clone was seen repeatedly, ten times or more. The chain has TRBV4-1 and TRBJ2-3; D unclear. The germline gives CDR1 MGHRA, CDR2 YSYEKL. Trimming took off 2 bases at V and 0 bases at J, with 9 bases between the two ends. This CDR3 is built from 15 residues. The CDR3 spells CASSQFDLSTDTQYF. CDR3 nucleotide sequence: TGCGCCAGCAGCCAATTTGATCTTAGCACAGATACGCAGTATTTT.